This is a list of T cell receptor beta chains from one sample in a study of blood T cell repertoires in COVID-19. The protocol was immunoSEQ multiplex PCR, while the TCRdb copy is restricted to in-frame clones and leaves out a portion. This table holds approximately 76,000 clones, around 85% found once. Sequencing was done on a sample of peripheral blood. These TCRs come from a woman aged 80 or over with active or convalescent COVID-19. Each CDR3 is given with its conserved first and last residue. D genes are given only for firm matches. Size is stated for part of the rows, as once, few or many counts, or as a class when the clone is expanded.

>TRBJ2-3|.|TRBD1|TRBV9
TGTGCCAGCAGCGTCCGGGACAGCCTTAGAGATACGCAGTATTTT
CASSVRDSLRDTQYF
>TRBJ2-1|once|.|TRBV28
TGTGCCAGCAGCAGAACAGGGCCCTACAATGAGCAGTTCTTC
CASSRTGPYNEQFF
>TRBJ1-4|.|.|TRBV7-8
TGTGCCAGCAGCCGACGGGGGGACTTAAAACTGTTTTTT
CASSRRGDLKLFF
>TRBJ2-1|.|TRBD1|TRBV4-3
TGCGCCAGCAGCCAAGAACGAGGACAGGGTAGGAATGAGCAGTTCTTC
CASSQERGQGRNEQFF
>TRBJ2-7|.|.|TRBV3-1/TRBV3-2
TGTGCCAGCAGCCAACACCAGGGTCAAGTCTCCGAGCAGTACTTC
CASSQHQGQVSEQYF
>TRBJ2-7|once|.|TRBV20-1
TGCAGTGCTTACAGGGACCGCGAGCAGTACTTC
CSAYRDREQYF
>TRBJ2-7|.|TRBD1|TRBV4-3
TGCGCCAGCAGCCAAGCCCAACAGACAGGGTCGTTCTTCTCCTACGAGCAGTACTTC
CASSQAQQTGSFFSYEQYF
>TRBJ2-3|.|TRBD2|TRBV7-2
TGTGCCAGCAGCTTAGCCCGCGGGGGGCGAGATACGCAGTATTTT
CASSLARGGRDTQYF
>TRBJ1-6|few|.|TRBV27
TGTGCCAGCGGGTTCCCCGGGTCACCCCTCCACTTT
CASGFPGSPLHF
>TRBJ1-2|.|.|TRBV7-9
TGTGCCAGCAGCTTAGTGCCCCTTAATAGGGGGGGGTATGGCTACACCTTC
CASSLVPLNRGGYGYTF
>TRBJ2-7|.|TRBD1|TRBV28
TGTGCCAGCAGTTTAAGGGGTACCGGGACAGGGCTTAGCGAGCAGTACTTC
CASSLRGTGTGLSEQYF
>TRBJ1-6|.|TRBD1|TRBV18
TGTGCCAGCTCACCATTTATGGGACAGGGGGCCCTATCCCATTCACCCCTCCACTTT
CASSPFMGQGALSHSPLHF
>TRBJ2-4|.|TRBD1|TRBV30
TGTGCCTGGAGTGTACTAGAGGGGGCAAACATTCAGTACTTC
CAWSVLEGANIQYF
>TRBJ1-5|.|TRBD1|TRBV28
TGTGCCAGCAGGACAGGGGATCAGCCCCAGCATTTT
CASRTGDQPQHF
>TRBJ1-1|.|.|TRBV19
TGTGCCAGTAATCGGAGGGGGGGGGACACTGAAGCTTTCTTT
CASNRRGGDTEAFF
>TRBJ1-4|.|.|TRBV2
TGTGCCAGCAGAAGGGGTAGGAATGAAAAACTGTTTTTT
CASRRGRNEKLFF
>TRBJ1-5|.|.|TRBV30
TGTGCCTGGAGTGGACAGGATGGTCAGCCCCAGCATTTT
CAWSGQDGQPQHF
>TRBJ2-7|.|.|TRBV7-9
TGTGCCAGCAGCCCCATGCCCCGAGGGACCTACGAGCAGTACTTC
CASSPMPRGTYEQYF